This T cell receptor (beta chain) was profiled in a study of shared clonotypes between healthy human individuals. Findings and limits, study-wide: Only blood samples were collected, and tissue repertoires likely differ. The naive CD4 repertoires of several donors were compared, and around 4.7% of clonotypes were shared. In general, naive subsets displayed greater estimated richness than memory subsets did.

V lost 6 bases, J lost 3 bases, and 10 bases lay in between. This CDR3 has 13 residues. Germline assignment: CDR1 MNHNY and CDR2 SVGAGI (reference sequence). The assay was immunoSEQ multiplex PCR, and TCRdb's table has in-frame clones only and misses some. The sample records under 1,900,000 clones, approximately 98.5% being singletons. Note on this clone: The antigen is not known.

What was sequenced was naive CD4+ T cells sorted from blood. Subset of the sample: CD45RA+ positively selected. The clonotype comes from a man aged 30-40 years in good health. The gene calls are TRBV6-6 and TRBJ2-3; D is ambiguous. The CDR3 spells CASRVHFTDTQYF. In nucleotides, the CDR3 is TGTGCCAGCAGAGTGCATTTTACAGATACGCAGTATTTT.